This T cell receptor beta chain was captured in a study of tumor and adjacent non-tumor tissue in lung cancer. Study overall: Stage I to III disease affected 9 to 10 men and 5 women aged roughly 31 to 76.

This clonotype was seen only once. A junction boundary mismatches the germline segment, possibly from a read error. Germline V lookup: CDR1 MGHRA, CDR2 YSYEKL. The CDR3 totals 15 residues. Three rounds of nested PCR, following a modified ARM-PCR protocol, produced the TCRbeta library. Via MiXCR, TCRdb re-called the multiplex PCR reads, giving one row per CDR3 protein. The profile shows about 110,000 distinct CDR3 sequences, around 82% of them singletons. No cell sorting was done before RNA was extracted from the tissue. Chemotherapy-naive patients with new lung cancer underwent thoracic surgery in China, August–late 2014.

The chain recombines TRBV4-1 with TRBJ1-2; no reliable D call. Sequencing used lung tumor tissue. The receptor was isolated from a man aged 70-80 years with non-small cell lung cancer. As DNA, the CDR3 is TGCGTCAGCAGCCAAGAACAACTGACTAACTATGGCTACACCTTC. It is translated as CVSSQEQLTNYGYTF.